This paragraph covers one T cell receptor beta chain sequence. Authors' methods: The assay estimated nucleated cells by amplifying reference gene primers. Measured with immunoSEQ multiplex PCR; TCRdb has only the in-frame clones, and not every one. The V and J calls and clone size are taken from that table; D and trimming were inferred from the DNA. Among 70,000 to 85,000 clones, more than 80% were seen once, and the ten largest hold 15% to 17%. The data were taken from a study of blood T cell repertoires in COVID-19. Study-wide context: The study drew acute and convalescent COVID-19 samples from the United States, Italy and Spain. PBMCs, B-cell-depleted T cells, or T cells were the source of the cDNA or gDNA that made up the material.

V lost 2 bases and J 0 bases, leaving 5 bases between the germline ends. The germline CDR1 and CDR2 sequences are MDHEN and SYDVKM. The CDR3 is 15 residues long. The clonotype originates from a woman older than 75 with acute or convalescent COVID-19. The J gene is TRBJ1-6, the V gene TRBV28, with TRBD1 as a possible D gene (5 bases). Input material: peripheral blood. CDR3 amino acids: CASSLDSSYNSPLHF. CDR3 nucleotide sequence: TGTGCCAGCAGTTTAGACAGCTCCTATAATTCACCCCTCCACTTT.